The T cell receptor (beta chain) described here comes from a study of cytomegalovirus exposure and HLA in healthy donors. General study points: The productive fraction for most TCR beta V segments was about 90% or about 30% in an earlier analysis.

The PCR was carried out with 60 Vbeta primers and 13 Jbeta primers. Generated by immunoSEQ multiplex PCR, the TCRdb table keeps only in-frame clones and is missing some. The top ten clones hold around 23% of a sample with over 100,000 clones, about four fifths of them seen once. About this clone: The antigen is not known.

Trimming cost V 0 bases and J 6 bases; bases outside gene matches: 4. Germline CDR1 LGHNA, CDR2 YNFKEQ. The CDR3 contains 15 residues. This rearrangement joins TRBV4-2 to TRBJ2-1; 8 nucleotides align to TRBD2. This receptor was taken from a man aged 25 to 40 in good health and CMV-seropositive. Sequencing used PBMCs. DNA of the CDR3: TGTGCCAGCAGCCAAGATAATGCGGGAGGCAATGAGCAGTTCTTC. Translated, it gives CASSQDNAGGNEQFF.